These 25 T cell receptor beta chains were sequenced from one sample in a study of blood T cell repertoires in COVID-19. Sequencing was performed with immunoSEQ multiplex PCR; in TCRdb, only in-frame clones are kept and a portion is missing. This table has more than 85,000 clones, more than 85% appearing once. Sequences were obtained from peripheral blood. The receptors stem from a man aged 50 or older with active or convalescent COVID-19.

The table lists this clone with a count of one. The chain links TRBV7-9 to TRBJ2-2, with D hard to call. Germline CDR1 is SEHNR and CDR2 is FQNEAQ (reference sequence). The CDR3 extends over 14 amino acids. V lost 3 bases, J lost 0 bases, and 5 bases lay in between. CDR3 loop: CASSFSANTGELFF. The CDR3 DNA is TGTGCCAGCAGCTTCTCGGCGAACACCGGGGAGCTGTTTTTT.

The J gene is TRBJ2-3, the V gene TRBV5-1; 12 nucleotides agree with TRBD2. CDR1 is SGHRS, CDR2 YFSETQ, per germline. V trimming: 4 bases; J trimming: 5 bases; junction bases outside the gene matches: 8. The CDR3 sequence is 16 residues long. In nucleotides, the CDR3 is TGCGCCAGCAGCCCCAGGACTAGCGGGGAGGGAGATACGCAGTATTTT. Translated: CASSPRTSGEGDTQYF.

The chain has TRBV7-2 and TRBJ2-5; 9 nucleotides line up with TRBD1. After removal of 0 bases from V and 1 base from J, the junction contained 3 bases not matched to a gene. The CDR3 consists of 16 residues. Germline CDR1 is SGHTA and CDR2 is FQGNSA. CDR3 sequence reads: CASSLAGQGTQETQYF. CDR3 bases: TGTGCCAGCAGCTTAGCGGGACAGGGAACCCAAGAGACCCAGTACTTC.

The chain links TRBV2 to TRBJ2-7, with 9 positions matching TRBD1. The CDR3 extends over 15 amino acids. Germline assignment: CDR1 SNHLY and CDR2 FYNNEI. V was pared by 2 bases and J by 1 base, with 3 bases of the junction left unmatched. The CDR3 nucleotides read TGTGCCAGCAGTGAACGCGGACAGGGGTCCTACGAGCAGTACGTC. Amino acid sequence: CASSERGQGSYEQYV.

The chain recombines TRBV6-5 with TRBJ2-7; 8 positions match TRBD2. CDR3 length: 15 residues. J gave up 5 bases and V 0 bases, and 6 bases lay outside the gene matches. Germline loops: CDR1 MNHEY, CDR2 SVGAGI. CDR3 coding DNA: TGTGCCAGCAGTTACTCAGGGTCGGGGGGGCACGAGCAGTACTTC. Translated, it gives CASSYSGSGGHEQYF.

This clone was seen only once. The chain links TRBV10-3 to TRBJ2-7, with unresolved D. There are 11 residues in the CDR3. Germline-derived CDR1 and CDR2 are ENHRY and SYGVKD. Trimming removed 11 bases from V and 3 bases from J, with 11 bases in between. CDR3 in DNA: TGTGCCCCGCACAGACGCTACGAGCAGTACTTC. It codes for CAPHRRYEQYF.

V gene TRBV4-3 combines with J gene TRBJ1-6; TRBD1 aligns across 8 bases. CDR3 size: 15 residues. Germline V gene sequence: CDR1 LGHNA, CDR2 YSLEER. Trimming took 4 bases from V and 9 from J; bases not matched to a gene: 8. The CDR3 sequence is CASSPSGGTGSPLHF. CDR3 coding DNA: TGCGCCAGCAGCCCATCCGGGGGGACAGGTTCACCCCTCCACTTT.

V and J are TRBV3-1 (or the pseudogene TRBV3-2) and TRBJ2-5; 7 nucleotides match TRBD1. The CDR3 runs 15 residues. The V and J ends lost 1 base and 5 bases, in that order; junction bases with no gene match: 7. Germline lookup yields CDR1 LGHDT and CDR2 YNNKEL (reference sequence). CDR3 in amino acids: CASSQATGPSETQYF. The CDR3 nucleotides are TGTGCCAGCAGCCAAGCGACAGGGCCGTCGGAGACCCAGTACTTC.

This rearrangement joins TRBV7-2 to TRBJ2-5; the D is unclear. The CDR3 totals 11 residues. The ends were cut back, 1 base at V and 7 bases at J, with 4 bases in the middle. Germline-derived CDR1 and CDR2 are SGHTA and FQGNSA. CDR3 loop: CASSLGLTQYF. The CDR3 DNA sequence: TGTGCCAGCAGCTTAGGGCTGACCCAGTACTTC.

The J gene is TRBJ2-3, the V gene TRBV6-6; the match to TRBD1 covers 7 bases. Germline CDR1 and CDR2: MNHNY and SVGAGI (reference sequence). With 0 bases clipped from V and 1 base from J, the junction kept 1 base outside the gene matches. There are 15 residues in the CDR3. The CDR3 nucleotides read TGTGCCAGCAGTTACTCAGGACAGGGCACAGATACGCAGTATTTT. Amino acid sequence: CASSYSGQGTDTQYF.

The chain carries TRBV24-1 and TRBJ2-2; D not resolved. Germline assignment: CDR1 KGHDR and CDR2 SFDVKD. With 4 bases removed from V and 8 bases from J, the gap between germline ends came to 10 bases. This CDR3 spans 13 amino acids. CDR3 coding DNA: TGTGCCACCAGTGACGCGACAAGAGGGGAGCTGTTTTTT. It translates to CATSDATRGELFF.

CDR3 coding DNA: TGTGCCAGCTCACCAGTGGAGGGAGGGGAGCAGTACTTC. Its translation: CASSPVEGGEQYF. The V call is TRBV18, the J call TRBJ2-7, with TRBD2 identical over 7 bases. The CDR3 spans 13 residues. J lost 7 bases, V lost 2 bases, and 5 bases had no gene match. Per germline, CDR1 KGHSH and CDR2 LQKENI.

The rearrangement links TRBV5-4 to TRBJ2-7; D unresolved. Germline assignment: CDR1 SGHNT and CDR2 YYREEE (reference sequence). The CDR3 has 13 amino acids. V was cut by 1 base and J by 6 bases, with 11 bases left in between. The chain's CDR3 is CASSLSLDSEQYV. DNA for the CDR3: TGTGCCAGCAGCTTGAGCCTAGATAGCGAGCAGTACGTC.

The CDR3 nucleotides read TGCAGCGTTGAAGGGGGTACAGGGGTGAATGAGCAGTTCTTC. Its translation: CSVEGGTGVNEQFF. This chain links TRBV29-1 with TRBJ2-1; 7 bases are a match to TRBD1. The CDR3 extends over 14 amino acids. The germline V gene has CDR1 SQVTM and CDR2 ANQGSEA. Trimming cost V 1 base and J 7 bases; bases outside gene matches: 7.

The chain recombines TRBV4-3 with TRBJ1-2; the D is unclear. The CDR3 runs 14 residues. V shed 0 bases and J shed 8 bases, with 13 bases lying between them. CDR1 is LGHNA and CDR2 is YSLEER in the germline V gene. The CDR3 coding sequence is TGCGCCAGCAGCCAAGATCGCAGGCCGTGGGGCTACACCTTC. Translated: CASSQDRRPWGYTF.

The chain recombines TRBV5-6 with TRBJ1-5; tentatively, D is TRBD1 (5 bases). The CDR3 has 16 amino acids. Deletions cut 1 base from V and 2 bases from J, with 13 bases between. Germline lookup yields CDR1 SGHDT and CDR2 YYEEEE. The CDR3, as DNA: TGTGCCAGCAGCTTGTTGGCAGGGCAGGGCAATCAGCCCCAGCATTTT. Translation gives CASSLLAGQGNQPQHF.

The rearrangement joins TRBV7-8 to TRBJ1-2; D possibly corresponds to TRBD1 (5 bases). Trimming cost V 0 bases and J 3 bases, with 17 bases left between them. The CDR3 totals 17 residues. The germline V gene encodes CDR1 SGHVS and CDR2 FQNEAQ. The CDR3 sequence is CASSLAYQSQVDYGYTF. In DNA form, the CDR3 reads TGTGCCAGCAGCTTAGCGTATCAATCACAGGTAGACTATGGCTACACCTTC.

J is TRBJ1-2 and V is TRBV7-9; no firm D call. Germline values: CDR1 SEHNR, CDR2 FQNEAQ (reference sequence). Trimming cost V 7 bases and J 7 bases, with 13 bases left between them. This CDR3 has 12 residues. CDR3: CASILPAGGYTF. The CDR3 DNA reads TGTGCCAGCATCCTCCCCGCGGGTGGCTACACCTTC.

V gene TRBV25-1 combines with J gene TRBJ2-1; D is undetermined. The V and J ends lost 3 bases and 8 bases respectively, with 5 bases between them. CDR1 is MGHDK, CDR2 SYGVNS, per germline. This CDR3 comprises 11 residues. For the CDR3, the DNA is TGTGCCAGCAGTGATCTATATGAGCAGTTCTTC. This gives the protein CASSDLYEQFF.

The V gene is TRBV19, the J gene TRBJ1-5, with TRBD1 identical over 7 bases. The length of the CDR3 is 14 residues. The V segment lost 7 bases and the J segment 1 base; nucleotides outside the gene matches: 4. Looked up from germline, CDR1 is LNHDA and CDR2 is SQIVND (reference sequence). The CDR3 DNA is TGTGCCAGTATCAAAGGGGGCAGCAATCAGCCCCAGCATTTT. It codes for CASIKGGSNQPQHF.

The J gene is TRBJ1-1, the V gene TRBV11-3, with D possibly being TRBD1 (5 bases). The CDR3 length is 13 residues. The V gene's germline CDR1 is SGHNT and CDR2 YENEEA. Trimming took off 5 bases at V and 5 bases at J, with 12 bases between the two ends. CDR3 in amino acids: CASSADSMTEAFF. The CDR3 bases are TGTGCCAGCAGCGCCGACAGTATGACTGAAGCTTTCTTT.

This clone is a singleton in its sample. V usage is TRBV2 and J usage is TRBJ1-1, with 12 positions matching TRBD1. CDR1 is SNHLY and CDR2 is FYNNEI in the germline V gene. There are 16 residues in the CDR3. V gave up 5 bases and J gave up 3 bases; unmatched junction bases: 7. The CDR3 DNA reads TGTGCCAGCAGTTCCCGGGACAGGGGGCCCCACACTGAAGCTTTCTTT. Translating gives CASSSRDRGPHTEAFF.

The rearrangement joins TRBV4-1 to TRBJ1-5; the D is unclear. Trimming stripped 0 bases from V and 5 bases from J, with 5 bases between. Germline assignment: CDR1 MGHRA and CDR2 YSYEKL. The CDR3 covers 13 residues. In DNA, the CDR3 is TGCGCCAGCAGCCAAGAACAAGATCAGCCCCAGCATTTT. This sequence encodes CASSQEQDQPQHF.

The genes are TRBV21-1 and TRBJ1-6; the table's TRBD1 call for D was not verified on the DNA. TRBV21-1 is a recognized pseudogene. This CDR3 has 19 amino acids. The CDR3 coding sequence is TGTGCCAGCAGCAAAGCGCCGTGGACAGGCCGGGGTTATAATTCACCCCTCCACTTT. Its protein is CASSKAPWTGRGYNSPLHF.

The chain uses TRBV3-1 (or the pseudogene TRBV3-2) and TRBJ1-4; 7 nucleotides align to TRBD1. This CDR3 region has 14 residues. The ends lost 0 bases at V and 7 bases at J; junction bases unmatched: 2. Per germline, CDR1 LGHDT and CDR2 YNNKEL (reference sequence). CDR3 bases: TGTGCCAGCAGCCAAGATCCAGGGGGTGAAAAACTGTTTTTT. This encodes CASSQDPGGEKLFF.